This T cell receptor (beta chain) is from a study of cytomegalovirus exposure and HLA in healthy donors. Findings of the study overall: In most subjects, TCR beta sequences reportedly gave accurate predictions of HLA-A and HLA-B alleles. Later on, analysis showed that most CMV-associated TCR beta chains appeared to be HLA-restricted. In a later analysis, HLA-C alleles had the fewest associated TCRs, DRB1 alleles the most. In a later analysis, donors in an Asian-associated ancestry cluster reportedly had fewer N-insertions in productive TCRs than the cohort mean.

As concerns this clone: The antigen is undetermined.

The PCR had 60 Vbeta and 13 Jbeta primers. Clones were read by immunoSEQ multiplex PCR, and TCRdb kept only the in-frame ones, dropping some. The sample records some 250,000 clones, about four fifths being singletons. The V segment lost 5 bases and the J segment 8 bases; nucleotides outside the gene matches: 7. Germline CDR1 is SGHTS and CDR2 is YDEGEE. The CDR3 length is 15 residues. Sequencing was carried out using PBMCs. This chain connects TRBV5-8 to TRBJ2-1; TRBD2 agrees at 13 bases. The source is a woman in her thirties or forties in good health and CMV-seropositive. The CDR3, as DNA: TGTGCCAGCAGGGGGGGACTAGCGGGAATCTATGAGCAGTTCTTC. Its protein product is CASRGGLAGIYEQFF.